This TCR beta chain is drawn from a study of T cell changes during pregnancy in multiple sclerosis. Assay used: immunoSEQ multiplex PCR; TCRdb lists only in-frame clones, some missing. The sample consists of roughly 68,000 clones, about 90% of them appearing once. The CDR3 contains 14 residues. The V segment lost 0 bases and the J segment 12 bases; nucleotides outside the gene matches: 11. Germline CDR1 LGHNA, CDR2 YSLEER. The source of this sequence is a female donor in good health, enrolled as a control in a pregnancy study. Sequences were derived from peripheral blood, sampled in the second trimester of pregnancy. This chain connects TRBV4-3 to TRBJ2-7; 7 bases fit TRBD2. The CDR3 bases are TGCGCCAGCAGCCAAGATCTTGGTAGCGGGTCTCGGTACTTC. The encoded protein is CASSQDLGSGSRYF.